These T cell receptor beta chains were read from a single sample in a study of T cells during gluten challenge in celiac disease. In TCRdb, the single-cell sequencing reads were re-called with MiXCR into one record per CDR3 protein. The sample yields about 160 distinct CDR3 sequences, under 45% seen once. The input for sequencing was gluten-specific CD4+ T cells sorted from the duodenum using tetramers, taken at baseline or on day 14 of gluten challenge (not recorded which). The receptors originated from a male donor with celiac disease. The CDR3 runs from the conserved cysteine through the conserved F or W. The D gene is left open where the match is weak. For some rows the clone size is stated as once, few or many, or as a class when expanded; others skip it.

cdr3_nt,cdr3_aa,j_call,clone_size,d_call,v_call
TGTGCCAGCAGTTCCCAGGCGCCCTACGAGCAGTACTTC,CASSSQAPYEQYF,TRBJ2-7,few,-,TRBV6-5
TGTGCCAGCAGTTTAGGTTCGTACCAAGAGACCCAGTACTTC,CASSLGSYQETQYF,TRBJ2-5,large,-,TRBV28
TGTGCCACCTCGGCTCTAGCGGGAGGAGATACGCAGTATTTT,CATSALAGGDTQYF,TRBJ2-3,hyperexpanded,TRBD2,TRBV7-7
TGTGCCAGCAGGTCGGGGATTGACACCGGGGAGCTGTTTTTT,CASRSGIDTGELFF,TRBJ2-2,few,-,TRBV7-6
TGCGCCAGCAGCCAAGATACAAGGGGGGGCCTTGAAAAACTGTTTTTT,CASSQDTRGGLEKLFF,TRBJ1-4,-,-,TRBV4-1
TGTGCCAGCAGCGCAGTAGTCAGACAGGGGGCAAATGAGCAGTTCTTC,CASSAVVRQGANEQFF,TRBJ2-1,medium-sized,TRBD1,TRBV7-6
TGTGCCAGCAGCCAAGCGTTATCCGGGGAGCTGTTTTTT,CASSQALSGELFF,TRBJ2-2,medium-sized,-,TRBV3-1
TGCAGTGCTGACTACCTCTACAATGAGCAGTTCTTC,CSADYLYNEQFF,TRBJ2-1,-,-,TRBV20-1
TGTGCCAGCAGCGTCAGGGTGTACCAAGAGACCCAGTACTTC,CASSVRVYQETQYF,TRBJ2-5,-,-,TRBV7-2
TGCGCCAGCAGCTACGGACAGACCCTAGATACGCAGTATTTT,CASSYGQTLDTQYF,TRBJ2-3,-,-,TRBV5-1
TGCGCCAGCAGCTCCTCCGACAGGTGGCGATCTAATTCACCCCTCCACTTT,CASSSSDRWRSNSPLHF,TRBJ1-6,few,-,TRBV5-1
TGTGCCAGCAGCGTAGGGACGCAAGGGGATACGCAGTATTTT,CASSVGTQGDTQYF,TRBJ2-3,-,-,TRBV9
TGTGCCAGCAGCGTACGTTGGCTGGAGACCCAGTACTTC,CASSVRWLETQYF,TRBJ2-5,medium-sized,-,TRBV7-2
TGCAGCGTTCGGGACACCTGGGACGCCGGGGAGCTGTTTTTT,CSVRDTWDAGELFF,TRBJ2-2,large,-,TRBV29-1
TGCAGCGTTGAATGGGGGTGGCAAGAGACCCAGTACTTC,CSVEWGWQETQYF,TRBJ2-5,-,-,TRBV29-1
TGCAGCGTTGGGGCAGGCGGGGCCTATGGCTACACCTTC,CSVGAGGAYGYTF,TRBJ1-2,-,-,TRBV29-1
TGTGCCAGTAGTATAGATCTAGCGCGATACACCGGGGAGCTGTTTTTT,CASSIDLARYTGELFF,TRBJ2-2,-,-,TRBV19
TGCGCCAGCAGCTTTACAGGGGATCCCTACTATGGCTACACCTTC,CASSFTGDPYYGYTF,TRBJ1-2,large,TRBD1,TRBV5-1
TGCGCCAGCAGCTTCGGGGGAGGCTACTACGAGCAGTACTTC,CASSFGGGYYEQYF,TRBJ2-7,medium-sized,-,TRBV5-1
TGTGCCAGCAGGCCCAGGGGGGCGCCTTCCTACGAGCAGTACTTC,CASRPRGAPSYEQYF,TRBJ2-7,-,-,TRBV12-3/TRBV12-4
TGCGCCAGCAGCCAAGATGCCCACGGACAGACAGATGGCTACACCTTC,CASSQDAHGQTDGYTF,TRBJ1-2,few,-,TRBV4-1
TGCGCCAGCAGCTTAGCGGGGGCCTACACCGGGGAGCTGTTTTTT,CASSLAGAYTGELFF,TRBJ2-2,hyperexpanded,TRBD2,TRBV5-1
TGTGTCAGCAGTGCCACCTGGGGTAGCTATGGCTACACCTTC,CVSSATWGSYGYTF,TRBJ1-2,-,-,TRBV6-2/TRBV6-3
TGCAGTGCCAGGCGACAGGTTGATCAGCCCCAGCATTTT,CSARRQVDQPQHF,TRBJ1-5,-,-,TRBV20-1
TGTGCCAGCAGTTTCCTGACTAGCGGGAGGTTAACCGGGGAGCTGTTTTTT,CASSFLTSGRLTGELFF,TRBJ2-2,hyperexpanded,TRBD2,TRBV12-3/TRBV12-4
TGTGTCAGCAGCATTGGACATACAGATACGCAGTATTTT,CVSSIGHTDTQYF,TRBJ2-3,-,-,TRBV7-2
TGTGCCAGCACCCTGTCTGGGAGCTCCTATAATTCACCCCTCCACTTT,CASTLSGSSYNSPLHF,TRBJ1-6,-,-,TRBV4-2
TGCAGTGCTAGAGACCAGGGTCTAGCTATGCAGTATTTT,CSARDQGLAMQYF,TRBJ2-3,-,-,TRBV20-1
TGCGCCAGCAGGGCAGGATCGACCTACGAGCAGTACTTC,CASRAGSTYEQYF,TRBJ2-7,-,-,TRBV5-1
TGTGCCAGCAGCCCGAGGGGGGGCCCCGCTGCCTACGAGCAGTACTTC,CASSPRGGPAAYEQYF,TRBJ2-7,-,-,TRBV5-3
TGTGCCAGCAGCTTAGGCTGGCTTCGGGTTGAGCAGTTCTTC,CASSLGWLRVEQFF,TRBJ2-1,-,-,TRBV11-2
TGTGCCAGCAGCCCATTGGCAGGAGGACACCTTAGGAATGAGCAGTTCTTC,CASSPLAGGHLRNEQFF,TRBJ2-1,-,-,TRBV7-3
TGTGCCAGCAGCTTGGTCCACCTGTACAATGAGCAGTTCTTC,CASSLVHLYNEQFF,TRBJ2-1,-,-,TRBV5-6
TGTGCCAGCAGTTTTCCAAGTGATGGGTCCGGGGTCTATCGGTTGAGTGGAAACACCATATATTTT,CASSFPSDGSGVYRLSGNTIYF,TRBJ1-3,-,-,TRBV28
TGCAGTGCTAGAGATCGGGGGGGGCTCAGTACCGGGGAGCTGTTTTTT,CSARDRGGLSTGELFF,TRBJ2-2,-,TRBD2,TRBV20-1
TGTGCCAGTAGTGAGCTACAGTCCCACGAGCACTACTTC,CASSELQSHEHYF,TRBJ2-7,-,-,TRBV6-1
TGTGCCAGCAGCTTAAGGGACAGGGATGGCTACACCTTC,CASSLRDRDGYTF,TRBJ1-2,few,TRBD1,TRBV7-9
TGCGCCAGCAGCTTGATAGCAGCACAAGAGACCCAGTACTTC,CASSLIAAQETQYF,TRBJ2-5,large,-,TRBV5-1
TGCGCCAGCACCCCGGGACTAGGCACAGATACGCAGTATTTT,CASTPGLGTDTQYF,TRBJ2-3,-,TRBD2,TRBV10-2
TGTGCCAGCAGCGAGTACAATGAGCAGTTCTTC,CASSEYNEQFF,TRBJ2-1,-,-,TRBV7-8